The sequence of this T cell receptor beta chain was determined in a study of shared clonotypes between healthy human individuals. Sorted-subset replicate PCR reactions were performed with about 190 ng DNA, corresponding to roughly 30,000 T cell genomes. Libraries were prepared by immunoSEQ multiplex PCR; TCRdb keeps only in-frame clonotypes and omits some of them. Of about 980,000 clones listed, less than 85% were seen once; the top ten hold over 1.3%. Per germline, CDR1 SGHTA and CDR2 FQGNSA. The CDR3 is 16 amino acids. Trimming shortened V by 0 bases and J by 0 bases, and 9 bases separated the two germline ends.

This receptor was taken from a man aged 18 to 29 in good health. Input material: memory CD4+ T cells sorted from blood. Subset here: CD45RA-negative fraction. The genes are TRBV7-2 and TRBJ1-5; a weak D match, TRBD1 (5 bases). The CDR3 nucleotides are TGTGCCAGCAGCTTAGCCCCGACAGTTAGCAATCAGCCCCAGCATTTT. Its translation is CASSLAPTVSNQPQHF.